This T cell receptor (beta chain) emerged from a study of cytomegalovirus exposure and HLA in healthy donors. Overall study findings and caveats: For cytomegalovirus status, the classifier reportedly gave diagnoses with high specificity and sensitivity. TCR beta sequences numbering 15,000 to 20,000 were associated with HLA alleles at 0.05 false discovery rate in a later analysis. In a later analysis, TCR association rates varied by HLA locus: DRB1 most, HLA-C fewest. Researchers reported in a later analysis that a missense DCLRE1C variant was tied to TCR beta V- and J-gene trimming.

Note on this clone: Its antigen is unknown.

The PCR was carried out with 60 Vbeta primers and 13 Jbeta primers. Method: immunoSEQ multiplex PCR; TCRdb's copy keeps in-frame clones and lacks some. The sample yields roughly 180,000 clones, 70% to 80% seen once. Specimen: PBMCs. The source of this sequence is a man in his thirties or forties in good health and CMV-seronegative.

The CDR3, as DNA: TGTGCCAGCAGTGAAACCTACGCGAGGACTGAAGCTTTCTTT. Translating gives CASSETYARTEAFF. The rearrangement uses TRBV6-1 and TRBJ1-1; D is undetermined. This CDR3 has 14 residues. Between the trimmed V and J ends, which lost 2 bases and 5 bases, there was a span of 12 bases. Germline CDR1 MNHNS, CDR2 SASEGT.